Below are 10 T cell receptor beta chains sequenced from a single sample in a study of cytomegalovirus exposure and HLA in healthy donors. The PCR contained 60 Vbeta and 13 Jbeta primers. The protocol was immunoSEQ multiplex PCR, while the TCRdb copy is restricted to in-frame clones and leaves out a portion. The table includes 100,000 to 120,000 clones, around 68% detected once. The specimen sequenced was PBMCs. These TCRs come from a woman in her thirties or forties in good health and CMV-seropositive.

The rearrangement uses TRBV19 and TRBJ2-1; D is undetermined. Germline values: CDR1 LNHDA, CDR2 SQIVND (reference sequence). Deletions cut 8 bases from V and 0 bases from J, with 5 bases between. The CDR3 contains 12 residues. CDR3 in amino acids: CASGSSYNEQFF. DNA of the CDR3: TGTGCCAGTGGCAGCTCCTACAATGAGCAGTTCTTC.

This chain joins TRBV29-1 and TRBJ2-7; D is undetermined. The CDR3 spans 11 residues. The germline gives CDR1 SQVTM, CDR2 ANQGSEA. V gave up 6 bases and J gave up 6 bases, with 12 bases separating them. This chain's CDR3 is CSVRDWREQYF. CDR3 coding DNA: TGCAGCGTCCGTGACTGGCGCGAGCAGTACTTC.

This CDR3 reads CASSLTGTSGNTIYF. CDR3 sequence (DNA): TGTGCCAGCAGCCTCACAGGCACCTCTGGAAACACCATATATTTT. V and J are TRBV7-9 and TRBJ1-3; D may be TRBD1 (5 bases). This CDR3 is built from 15 residues. Germline CDR1 is SEHNR and CDR2 is FQNEAQ (reference sequence). Trimming took 5 bases from V and 0 from J, leaving 11 bases between them. Full variable domain (remainder filled in from reference TRBV7-9 and TRBJ1-3): DTGVSQNPRHKITKRGQNVTFRCDPISEHNRLYWYRQTLGQGPEFLTYFQNEAQLEKSRLLSDRFSAERPKGSFSTLEIQRTEQGDSAMYLCASSLTGTSGNTIYFGEGSWLTVV.

This clone was observed a single time. The gene calls are TRBV30 and TRBJ2-3; no clear D. The ends were cut back, 4 bases at V and 4 bases at J, with 12 bases in the middle. The CDR3 runs to 13 residues. Germline V CDR1 and CDR2: GTSNPN, SVGIG (reference sequence). The CDR3 region is CAWNLEGADTQYF. The CDR3 DNA follows: TGTGCCTGGAATCTAGAAGGCGCAGATACGCAGTATTTT.

V gene TRBV7-9 combines with J gene TRBJ1-1; D gene uncertain. Deletions cut 6 bases from V and 0 bases from J, with 14 bases between. There are 15 residues in the CDR3. Germline loops: CDR1 SEHNR, CDR2 FQNEAQ (reference sequence). Here the CDR3 DNA reads TGTGCCAGCAGGCCAAAGAGGTCCCTGAACACTGAAGCTTTCTTT. Protein sequence: CASRPKRSLNTEAFF.

This chain connects TRBV7-3 to TRBJ1-1, with 7 nucleotides matching TRBD1. Trimming cost V 1 base and J 0 bases; bases outside gene matches: 2. CDR1 SGHTA and CDR2 FQGTGA come from the germline V gene. This CDR3 spans 15 amino acids. The CDR3 sequence: CASSLMGQLNTEAFF. The CDR3 DNA reads as TGTGCCAGCAGCTTAATGGGACAGTTGAACACTGAAGCTTTCTTT.

The chain is built from TRBV4-3 and TRBJ2-2, with a tentative D call TRBD1 (6 bases). Between the trimmed V and J ends, which lost 5 bases and 2 bases, there was a span of 30 bases. CDR1 is LGHNA and CDR2 is YSLEER in the germline V gene. The CDR3 is 21 residues long. Here the CDR3 DNA reads TGCGCCAGCAGCGAACCTGTTTGGCGGGTACAGGGATCCCTTAACACCGGGGAGCTGTTTTTT. Residues: CASSEPVWRVQGSLNTGELFF.

The rearrangement joins TRBV2 to TRBJ1-1, with 9 bases that match TRBD1. The CDR3 is 13 amino acids. V gave up 4 bases and J gave up 10 bases; unmatched junction bases: 7. CDR1 and CDR2 from the germline V gene are SNHLY and FYNNEI. The CDR3 spells CASSAGTGRGAFF. CDR3 sequence (DNA): TGTGCCAGCAGTGCCGGGACAGGGAGGGGAGCTTTCTTT.

The sample holds a few counts of this clone. The rearrangement links TRBV9 to TRBJ2-7, with a possible D match to TRBD2 (5 bases). V lost 4 bases, J lost 6 bases, and 14 bases lay in between. Germline-derived CDR1 and CDR2 are SGDLS and YYNGEE. The CDR3 has 13 residues. The CDR3 DNA is TGTGCCAGCAGCTCTCGAAGAGGGTCCGAGCAGTACTTC. Translation gives CASSSRRGSEQYF.

This chain connects TRBV19 to TRBJ1-4, with D unclear. CDR1 and CDR2 (germline): LNHDA, SQIVND (reference sequence). The CDR3 loop spans 14 amino acids. Trimming cost V 3 bases and J 4 bases, with 9 bases left between them. The CDR3 sequence: CASSILRNNEKLFF. The CDR3 DNA is TGTGCCAGTAGTATTTTGAGGAATAATGAAAAACTGTTTTTT.